A single sample gave rise to the 29 T cell receptor beta chains below, sequenced in a study of T cell responses to AZD1222 COVID-19 vaccine. TCRdb's copy holds only in-frame clones and misses some; the assay was immunoSEQ multiplex PCR. This table holds roughly 200,000 clones, 80% to 90% found once. Sequenced here: peripheral blood, sampled on day 0 of AZD1222 vaccination. The receptors were sampled from an adult in good health.

V gene TRBV11-1 combines with J gene TRBJ2-7; TRBD1 matches 7 bases. In germline, CDR1 is SGHAT, CDR2 FQDESV (reference sequence). V shed 6 bases and J 1 base; nucleotides not matched to a gene: 9. The length of the CDR3 is 15 residues. CDR3 region: CASRGPRDSSYEQYF. In DNA form, the CDR3 reads TGTGCCAGCAGGGGCCCCAGGGACAGTTCCTACGAGCAGTACTTC.

The gene calls are TRBV7-3 and TRBJ2-3; TRBD1 agrees at 12 bases. The trim removed 5 bases at V and 4 bases at J, leaving 7 bases unmatched. Germline V gene sequence: CDR1 SGHTA, CDR2 FQGTGA. The CDR3 runs to 16 residues. This chain's CDR3 is CASSLGGQGASDTQYF. The CDR3 nucleotides read TGTGCCAGCAGCCTGGGGGGACAGGGGGCGTCAGATACGCAGTATTTT.

The chain links TRBV10-1 to TRBJ2-1; no reliable D call. Trimming pared 6 bases from V and 9 bases from J, leaving 15 bases between. The CDR3 runs 13 residues. Per germline, CDR1 WNHNN and CDR2 SYGVQD (reference sequence). CDR3: CASSQEVHGEQFF. Written as DNA, the CDR3 is TGCGCCAGCAGCCAGGAAGTACATGGTGAGCAGTTCTTC.

This clone was found once. The chain joins TRBV11-3 to TRBJ1-1; D unclear. Between the trimmed V and J ends, which lost 5 bases and 6 bases, there was a span of 13 bases. Germline V gene sequence: CDR1 SGHNT, CDR2 YENEEA. The CDR3 sequence is 13 residues long. This chain's CDR3 is CASSLGRGAEAFF. CDR3 DNA: TGTGCCAGCAGCCTAGGGCGGGGAGCTGAAGCTTTCTTT.

This clone showed up just a few times. The chain employs TRBV14 and TRBJ1-1; the D is unclear. The CDR3 totals 13 residues. V was clipped by 4 bases and J by 0 bases, with 6 bases between them. Germline values: CDR1 SGHDN, CDR2 FVKESK. The CDR3 nucleotides read TGTGCCAGCAGCCTTGAGATGAACACTGAAGCTTTCTTT. This encodes CASSLEMNTEAFF.

The chain combines TRBV6-6 with TRBJ1-6; perhaps TRBD1 as D (5 bases). The germline CDR1 and CDR2 sequences are MNHNY and SVGAGI (reference sequence). V was shortened by 6 bases and J by 9 bases, with 21 bases between the two germline ends. The CDR3 extends over 16 amino acids. Here the CDR3 reads CASRNPGGRQSSPLHF. Here the CDR3 DNA reads TGTGCCAGCAGAAATCCGGGGGGTCGCCAAAGTTCACCCCTCCACTTT.

This chain connects TRBV4-1 to TRBJ2-1; 8 bases map to TRBD2. This CDR3 is built from 16 residues. Germline V gene lookup returns CDR1 MGHRA and CDR2 YSYEKL. Trimming took 0 bases from V and 5 from J; bases not matched to a gene: 6. CDR3: CASSQDRGGRNNEQFF. The CDR3 bases are TGCGCCAGCAGCCAAGACCGGGGGGGACGGAACAATGAGCAGTTCTTC.

CDR3 nucleotide sequence: TGTGCCAGTATCTCCGGGACTCAAGCTTTCTTT. Translated: CASISGTQAFF. The chain carries TRBV19 and TRBJ1-1; the D gene is possibly TRBD1 (5 bases). Per the germline V gene, CDR1 is LNHDA and CDR2 is SQIVND (reference sequence). The CDR3 sequence is 11 residues long. Trimming pared 7 bases from V and 9 bases from J, leaving 12 bases between. Filled out from reference TRBV19 and TRBJ1-1, the complete variable domain reads DGGITQSPKYLFRKEGQNVTLSCEQNLNHDAMYWYRQDPGQGLRLIYYSQIVNDFQKGDIAEGYSVSREKKESFPLTVTSAQKNPTAFYLCASISGTQAFFGQGTRLTVV.

The chain carries TRBV4-1 and TRBJ2-3; unclear D gene. V was clipped by 3 bases and J by 6 bases, with 10 bases between them. The germline V gene encodes CDR1 MGHRA and CDR2 YSYEKL. The CDR3 consists of 13 residues. The CDR3 sequence is CASSQTKGDTQYF. CDR3 in DNA: TGCGCCAGCAGCCAGACAAAGGGCGATACGCAGTATTTT.

The genes are TRBV21-1 and TRBJ2-5; the table assigns TRBD2, which was not confirmed against the DNA. TRBV21-1 is noted as a pseudogene. The CDR3 is made up of 13 amino acids. The CDR3 loop reads CATPRDSQETQYF. CDR3 DNA: TGTGCCACTCCCCGGGACTCACAAGAGACCCAGTACTTC.

The rearrangement links TRBV7-9 to TRBJ2-7; D is possibly TRBD2 (7 bases). Germline V CDR1 and CDR2: SEHNR, FQNEAQ (reference sequence). V lost 5 bases and J 0 bases, leaving 11 bases between the germline ends. The CDR3 runs to 14 residues. The CDR3 DNA reads TGTGCCAGCAGCCACGGGGGGCTCTCCTACGAGCAGTACTTC. Protein: CASSHGGLSYEQYF.

This chain links TRBV5-1 with TRBJ2-7, with 7 bases identical to TRBD1. V dropped 2 bases and J dropped 5; count of bases not matched to a gene: 7. The germline V gene has CDR1 SGHRS and CDR2 YFSETQ. There are 14 residues in the CDR3. The CDR3 here is CASSFGTDLDEQYF. The CDR3 DNA sequence: TGCGCCAGCAGCTTCGGGACAGATCTGGACGAGCAGTACTTC.

This rearrangement joins TRBV7-9 to TRBJ2-7; the D is unclear. The CDR3 is 15 residues long. Trimming shortened V by 3 bases and J by 0 bases, and 12 bases separated the two germline ends. Germline V gives CDR1 SEHNR, CDR2 FQNEAQ (reference sequence). DNA for the CDR3: TGTGCCAGCAGCTTCGGTGCCCCCAACTCCTACGAGCAGTACTTC. Encoded protein: CASSFGAPNSYEQYF.

The chain links TRBV6-4 to TRBJ1-4; possible D gene TRBD1, 6 bases. Germline lookup yields CDR1 MRHNA and CDR2 SNTAGT. The CDR3 covers 14 residues. V gave up 0 bases and J gave up 6 bases, with 8 bases separating them. The CDR3 nucleotides read TGTGCCAGCAGTGACTCGTCAGGGGATGAAAAACTGTTTTTT. Protein sequence: CASSDSSGDEKLFF.

This chain links TRBV10-1 with TRBJ1-3; D not resolved. The germline gives CDR1 WNHNN, CDR2 SYGVQD (reference sequence). Trimming stripped 4 bases from V and 3 bases from J, with 7 bases between. CDR3 length: 13 residues. CDR3 in amino acids: CASSAGIGNTIYF. The CDR3 bases are TGCGCCAGCAGTGCTGGGATTGGAAACACCATATATTTT.

V is TRBV7-2 and J is TRBJ2-3; no clear D gene. V was clipped by 0 bases and J by 6 bases, with 1 base between them. The CDR3 totals 11 residues. Germline V gene sequence: CDR1 SGHTA, CDR2 FQGNSA. The CDR3 here is CASSLADTQYF. DNA of the CDR3: TGTGCCAGCAGCTTAGCCGATACGCAGTATTTT.

A single count supports this clone. The chain is built from TRBV7-2 and TRBJ1-2; 8 bases align to TRBD1. CDR1 and CDR2 from the germline V gene are SGHTA and FQGNSA. The CDR3 spans 14 residues. V lost 6 bases to trimming and J lost 2 bases; unmatched junction nucleotides: 5. The CDR3 spells CASRWTGINYGYTF. CDR3 nucleotides: TGTGCCAGCAGATGGACAGGGATAAACTATGGCTACACCTTC.

The rearrangement joins TRBV7-3 to TRBJ2-1; 8 positions agree with TRBD2. CDR3 length: 20 residues. The germline V gene has CDR1 SGHTA and CDR2 FQGTGA. The V segment lost 5 bases and the J segment 5 bases; nucleotides outside the gene matches: 23. The CDR3 nucleotides are TGTGCCAGCAGCCCGGGACTCTTAATAGGGCCGGGGGGGCTCCACAATGAGCAGTTCTTC. Its translation is CASSPGLLIGPGGLHNEQFF. Combining the CDR3 with reference TRBV7-3 and TRBJ2-1 gives the whole variable domain GAGVSQTPSNKVTEKGKYVELRCDPISGHTALYWYRQSLGQGPEFLIYFQGTGAADDSGLPNDRFFAVRPEGSVSTLKIQRTERGDSAVYLCASSPGLLIGPGGLHNEQFFGPGTRLTVL.

The CDR3 loop is CASSHGGGAGETQYF. CDR3 DNA: TGCGCCAGCAGCCATGGCGGGGGGGCCGGAGAGACCCAGTACTTC. This chain joins TRBV4-1 and TRBJ2-5; 9 bases line up with TRBD2. Germline-derived CDR1 and CDR2 are MGHRA and YSYEKL. V gave up 3 bases and J gave up 4 bases; unmatched junction bases: 6. The CDR3 runs 15 residues.

This clone was detected a few times. This chain links TRBV5-6 with TRBJ1-5; D unclear. CDR1 is SGHDT, CDR2 YYEEEE, per germline. The CDR3 length is 13 residues. Between the trimmed V and J ends, which lost 1 base and 8 bases, there was a span of 10 bases. CDR3 in amino acids: CASSLSKREPQHF. DNA of the CDR3: TGTGCCAGCAGCTTGAGTAAGAGGGAGCCCCAGCATTTT.

The gene calls are TRBV7-3 and TRBJ2-3; the D call may be TRBD1 or TRBD2 (5 bases each). V was pared by 0 bases and J by 4 bases, with 11 bases between. Looked up from germline, CDR1 is SGHTA and CDR2 is FQGTGA. The CDR3 has 15 residues. CDR3 nucleotide sequence: TGTGCCAGCAGCTTAACCCCAGGGAGCGCAGATACGCAGTATTTT. This sequence encodes CASSLTPGSADTQYF.

The gene calls are TRBV12-5 and TRBJ1-1; D not resolved. The CDR3 has 13 amino acids. Deletions cut 1 base from V and 1 base from J, with 4 bases between. Looked up from germline, CDR1 is LGHNT and CDR2 is FRNRAP. The CDR3 is CASGLAGNTEAFF. CDR3 coding DNA: TGTGCTAGTGGTTTGGCAGGGAACACTGAAGCTTTCTTT.

This sequence joins TRBV2 and TRBJ1-5, with D tentatively TRBD1 (5 bases). CDR1 and CDR2 (germline): SNHLY, FYNNEI. The CDR3 is 15 amino acids. V was clipped by 1 base and J by 5 bases, with 12 bases between them. The CDR3 loop is CASSEGGRGYQPQHF. Here the CDR3 DNA reads TGTGCCAGCAGTGAAGGGGGGAGGGGATATCAGCCCCAGCATTTT.

The rearrangement joins TRBV29-1 to TRBJ1-2; TRBD1 matches 8 bases. After removal of 0 bases from V and 3 bases from J, the junction contained 12 bases not matched to a gene. The CDR3 totals 17 residues. The V gene's germline CDR1 is SQVTM and CDR2 ANQGSEA. CDR3 sequence reads: CSVEDPGQGEAYYGYTF. Written as DNA, the CDR3 is TGCAGCGTTGAAGATCCAGGACAGGGAGAGGCCTACTATGGCTACACCTTC.

The chain couples TRBV6-2 or TRBV6-3 to TRBJ2-7; 7 nucleotides match TRBD1. The length of the CDR3 is 15 residues. J was trimmed by 2 bases and V by 6 bases; bases with no gene match: 10. Germline lookup yields CDR1 MNHEY and CDR2 SVGEGT. CDR3 loop: CASSATQGFAYEQYF. CDR3 bases: TGTGCCAGCAGCGCTACACAGGGGTTCGCCTACGAGCAGTACTTC.

The V and J genes are TRBV6-1 and TRBJ2-3; a weak D match, TRBD1 (5 bases). With 2 bases removed from V and 4 bases from J, the gap between germline ends came to 13 bases. This CDR3 is 15 amino acids long. Germline lookup yields CDR1 MNHNS and CDR2 SASEGT. CDR3 region: CASSERGSAADTQYF. In nucleotides, the CDR3 is TGTGCCAGCAGTGAAAGGGGATCTGCCGCAGATACGCAGTATTTT.

This chain joins TRBV6-5 and TRBJ1-2, with D possibly matching TRBD1 (6 bases). V lost 6 bases to trimming and J lost 8 bases, with 13 bases between them. Germline CDR1 reads MNHEY; CDR2 reads SVGAGI. The CDR3 consists of 12 residues. For the CDR3, the DNA is TGTGCCAGCAGAAAAGGGGGGTTGGGCTACACCTTC. It encodes CASRKGGLGYTF.

This clone was seen just once. The chain links TRBV12-3 or TRBV12-4 to TRBJ1-6; D gene uncertain. V lost 5 bases to trimming and J lost 8 bases, with 7 bases between them. The CDR3 is 12 residues long. The CDR3 loop is CASSTYDSPLHF. The CDR3, as DNA: TGTGCCAGCAGTACCTACGATTCACCCCTCCACTTT.

CDR3 nucleotides: TGCGCCAGCAGCTCGCCGGGACTGAGCACAGATACGCAGTATTTT. It codes for CASSSPGLSTDTQYF. V gene TRBV5-1 combines with J gene TRBJ2-3; TRBD2 is a possible D gene (6 bases). Between the trimmed V and J ends, which lost 3 bases and 0 bases, there was a span of 11 bases. The CDR3 loop spans 15 amino acids. CDR1 and CDR2 (germline): SGHRS, YFSETQ.